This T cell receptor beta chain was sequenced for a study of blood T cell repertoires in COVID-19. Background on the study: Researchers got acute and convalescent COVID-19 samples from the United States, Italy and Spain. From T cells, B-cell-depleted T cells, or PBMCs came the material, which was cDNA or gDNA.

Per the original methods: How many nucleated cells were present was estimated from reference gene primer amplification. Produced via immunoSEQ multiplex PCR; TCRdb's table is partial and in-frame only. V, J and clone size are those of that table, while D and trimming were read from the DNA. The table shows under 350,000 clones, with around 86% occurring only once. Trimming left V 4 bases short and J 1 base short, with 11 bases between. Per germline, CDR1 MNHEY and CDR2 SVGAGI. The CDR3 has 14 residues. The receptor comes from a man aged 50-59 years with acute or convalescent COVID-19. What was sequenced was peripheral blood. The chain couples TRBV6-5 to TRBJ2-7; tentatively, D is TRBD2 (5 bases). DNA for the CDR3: TGTGCCAGCAGTTCACCGAGGGATTCCTACGAGCAGTACTTC. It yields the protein CASSSPRDSYEQYF.